The present entry profiles one T cell receptor (beta chain) with its context. This clone was seen a handful of times. No antigen is known for it. The sample holds no much larger clone one base away, and base qualities are not on file. Library preparation was by the immunoSEQ multiplex PCR assay. For the multiplex PCR, a mixture combining 60 forward primers for TCR Vbeta segments and 13 reverse primers for TCR Jbeta segments was used. Amplification of the CDR3 region of rearranged TCR beta genes was performed with a multiplex PCR assay on genomic DNA. The amplified TCR beta libraries were sequenced on the Illumina HiSeq System as 87-base-pair reads. Turning to the authors' computational methods: A later analysis counted approximately 74 million unique TCR beta chains across the 650 to 800 repertoires, and roughly 11 million of these chains were shared by at least two donors. Raw reads were error-corrected and collapsed into unique sequences with a nearest-neighbor algorithm that merged closely related sequences to remove PCR and sequencing errors. To assign V, D and J gene segments, CDR3 sequences were aligned to IMGT reference sequences. Each retained sequence needed at least a six-nucleotide match to both a V gene segment and a J gene segment. Rearrangements were called productive when the CDR3 lacked stop codons and stayed in frame with V and J; all others were non-productive. CDR3 was defined according to IMGT convention as the region running from the second conserved V-encoded cysteine to the conserved J-encoded phenylalanine. The earlier analysis of a few hundred of the donors excluded any sequence lacking an unambiguous match to a single V gene segment. An earlier analysis of 500 to 700 of the donors classified V segments as functional when productive rearrangements were above 56.7% and as segregating when the standard deviation between donors was above 5%. To diagnose cytomegalovirus status from the catalog of TCR beta chain sequences, a statistical classification framework was built. A later analysis assigned V and J genes by comparing TCR nucleotide sequences with IMGT/GENE-DB human TR gene sequences. A later analysis assigned CDR3 sequences and most-parsimonious VDJ recombination scenarios with the TCRdist pipeline. In a later analysis, each TCR beta chain was defined by its CDR3 amino acid sequence together with its V-gene family, and reads without a unique V-gene family were excluded. As a way to deal with suspected cross-contamination and a sequencing artifact, a later analysis dropped under 600 nucleotide sequences that were highly shared and had low generation probability. In a later analysis, a clonal expansion index for each public chain was calculated from normalized within-repertoire ranks of inferred template counts. In a later analysis, generation probabilities were computed using a VDJ recombination model fitted to out-of-frame rearrangements, and the results were checked against IGoR. Hypergeometric tests were used in a later analysis to score TCR-TCR, TCR-HLA and TCR-CMV co-occurrence, with a repertoire-size bias correction applied to the TCR pairs. False discovery rates were estimated in a later analysis by permuting HLA or CMV assignments 20 times. A later analysis grouped co-occurring TCRs with DBSCAN, adding TCRdist sequence similarity when clustering within HLA-allele-positive subsets. For co-occurrence clustering, repertoires with fewer than 30,000 or more than 120,000 public chains were excluded, along with a handful of repertoires with anomalous nucleotide sharing. The clones in this table, taken by TCRdb from immuneACCESS, are in-frame only. Not every clone is retained; where verified, under half of the shortfall comes from an unresolved V gene, and the cause of the rest is unknown. From that table come the V and J calls and clone size; the DNA was used to work out D and trimming. This sample is represented by 160,000 or so clones; 70% of them were singletons. The top ten clones comprise roughly 4.5% of the sample.

The sample belongs to a study of cytomegalovirus exposure and HLA in healthy donors (dated by TCRdb to about 2017). General notes on the study: In an earlier analysis of roughly 590 of the donors, about 260 Gb of sequence data and some 120 million unique TCR beta sequences from about 179 million T cells were reported. Roughly 300 gigabases of sequencing data and 70 million to 95 million unique TCR sequences made up an early release that covered approximately 620 HLA-typed donors. Of the 350 to 450 genotyped donors, 75% to 85% were placed in the genetic ancestry cluster associated with self-reported Caucasian donors. The study aimed to test whether cataloging public T cell receptors could reveal signatures of past pathogen exposure. The study used immunosequencing to profile the T cell repertoires of approximately 650 subjects and linked those repertoires to cytomegalovirus serostatus. A separate validation cohort of 90 to 150 different subjects was used in addition to the roughly 700-subject first cohort. High-throughput TCR immunosequencing, statistical association of individual TCRs with disease status, and machine learning were combined to predict cytomegalovirus infection status. In a later analysis, previously published TCR beta repertoires from about 670 donors were re-analyzed and high-resolution HLA genotyping was added so that TCR occurrence patterns could be studied. The later analysis used no new phenotypic data to find candidate immune exposures, relying instead on TCR beta sequences and their occurrence across donors. To decide whether each TCR beta V gene segment behaved as functional or pseudogenic, an earlier analysis of some 600 of the donors relied on high-throughput TCR beta sequencing. Donor age, sex, ethnicity and CMV serostatus were collected together with the repertoire data. A later genetic analysis used genome-wide SNP genotypes for about three fifths of the 666 donors, treating that subset as a discovery cohort. All discovery cohort repertoires had been generated on a single sequencing platform. Class I and class II HLA loci were covered by the typing at four-digit resolution. The number of donors typed differed by locus, with roughly 629-640 for A, B, C, DRB1 and DQB1, 522 for DQA1, 606 for DPA1, and around 460 for DPB1. Five DR-DQ haplotypes were treated as single units for association and clustering because of strong linkage in the cohort. Among a few hundred genotyped donors of the cohort, an average of about 240,000 unique TCR beta nucleotide sequences were sequenced per donor, around 18% of them non-productive. General findings and caveats noted by the study authors: While some public TCRs were present in many individuals, most TCR sequences turned up only very rarely across donors. The study gave a list of under 200 TCR beta chains associated with cytomegalovirus. When HLA alleles, especially DR and DQ, strongly co-occurred, attributing TCR associations to individual alleles was difficult. Correlated functional status among segregating V segments might be attributable to linkage disequilibrium, but an unknown experimental factor could not be ruled out. A later analysis found that HLA-associated TCR beta chains were more clonally expanded and had lower generation probabilities than equally common non-associated chains. The sequencing pipeline was judged likely to have produced a cluster of highly shared sequence variants as a technical artifact. The earlier analysis of 587 of the donors excluded roughly 16 rarely observed V segments, including chromosome 9 orphons, because counts were too low. In a later analysis, several top co-occurrence clusters were reported to appear linked to parvovirus B19, influenza, CMV and Epstein-Barr virus. At a false discovery rate of 0.05, a later analysis linked around 17,000 TCR beta sequences to specific HLA alleles. According to a later genetic analysis, donors in an Asian-associated ancestry cluster had fewer N-insertions in productive TCRs than the approximately 610-donor mean. In a later analysis, TCR association rates were found to vary across HLA loci, with the most associated TCRs seen for DRB1 alleles and the fewest for HLA-C alleles. Roughly uniform sequencing depth across donors was assumed in presence/absence analyses, although this assumption may not hold. Most CMV-associated TCR beta chains appeared to be HLA-restricted in a later analysis, and the HLA associations seemed to be driven largely by CMV exposure. In both the original and validation cohorts, the classifier was reported to diagnose cytomegalovirus status with high specificity and sensitivity. The authors suggested that the approach could potentially be extended to other disease states and immunological phenotypes. Broadly in line with IMGT annotations, most TCR beta V segments showed up in productive rearrangements about 87% or about 30% of the time in an earlier analysis of approximately 600 of the donors. This cohort had only TCR beta chains sequenced, and the lack of alpha or paired-chain data limited which features could be detected. V-gene and J-gene trimming of TCR beta chains was associated with a missense DCLRE1C variant in a later genetic analysis, and the association was replicated in an independent cohort. Some IMGT-functional V segments, including TRBV6-2 and TRBV6-3, could not be distinguished by the 87-base-pair reads and were therefore excluded. The only immune exposure information available for the cohort was CMV serostatus. A further reported finding was that TCR beta sequences accurately predicted the HLA-A and HLA-B alleles for most subjects in the first cohort. In vitro tests confirmed that a few of the cytomegalovirus-associated TCR beta chains recognize cytomegalovirus antigens. Because HLA typing was missing for some donors at each locus, association tests included only the typed subset.

CDR1 MDHEN and CDR2 SYDVKM are derived from the germline V gene. Including cysteine and phenylalanine, the CDR3 has 19 amino acids. The kept DNA is CDR3 alone, 57 bases in frame from the first base. V is shortened by 5 bases, J by 0 bases, and the region joining them spans 25 bases. The cohort was made up of 666 healthy bone marrow donors. At the time of sampling, every cohort member was nominally healthy, though immune exposures that went unrecorded were likely present. The donor tested CMV seropositive and was one of the 289 seropositive cohort members. A peripheral blood sample was collected from each donor, and TCR beta sequencing was performed on peripheral blood mononuclear cells. The Qiagen DNeasy Blood Extraction Kit was used to extract genomic DNA from the blood cell samples.

The chain is encoded by TRBV28 joined to TRBJ1-1; TRBD1 is perhaps the D gene, given 5 matching bases. The source of this sequence is a man between 18 and 29 years old in good health and CMV-seropositive. Material for sequencing was PBMCs. The CDR3 corresponds to CASSPAGVLGGVMNTEAFF. The nucleotide sequence reads TGTGCCAGCAGTCCGGCGGGGGTTCTCGGGGGAGTCATGAACACTGAAGCTTTCTTT.